These T cell receptor beta chains were read from a single sample in a study of T cells in Graves' hyperthyroidism and ophthalmopathy. TCRdb processed the multiplex PCR reads anew with MiXCR; each CDR3 protein has one entry. The table lists some 530,000 distinct CDR3 sequences, less than 25% of them singletons. The sequenced sample consisted of blood. The receptor set was obtained from a woman between 65 and 79 years old with Graves' ophthalmopathy. Each CDR3 is given with its conserved first and last residue. D genes are given only for firm matches. The size field is filled for only some rows; it gives once, few, many or a size class.

clone_size: NA
d_call: TRBD2
v_call: TRBV12-3/TRBV12-4
j_call: TRBJ2-7
cdr3_nt: TGTGCCAGCAGCTATAGCGGGAGGGCCCTCTACGAGCAGTACTTC
cdr3_aa: CASSYSGRALYEQYF

clone_size: NA
d_call: TRBD2
v_call: TRBV19
j_call: TRBJ2-7
cdr3_nt: TGTGCCACCGGGGGGGTCTACGAGCAGTACTTC
cdr3_aa: CATGGVYEQYF

clone_size: few
d_call: NA
v_call: TRBV20-1
j_call: TRBJ1-5
cdr3_nt: TGCAGTGCTATAAAAGTAGGGAAAGCCGGCAATCAGCCCCAGCATTTT
cdr3_aa: CSAIKVGKAGNQPQHF

clone_size: few
d_call: TRBD2
v_call: TRBV5-1
j_call: TRBJ2-7
cdr3_nt: TGCGCCAGCAGCCTGGGACTAGCGGGAGTAAAGGGCTACGAGCAGTACTTC
cdr3_aa: CASSLGLAGVKGYEQYF

clone_size: NA
d_call: NA
v_call: TRBV10-2
j_call: TRBJ2-7
cdr3_nt: TGCGCCAGCAGTGAGTCGGGCCCCTCGGCAGCGGCGCAGTACTTC
cdr3_aa: CASSESGPSAAAQYF

clone_size: many
d_call: TRBD1
v_call: TRBV20-1
j_call: TRBJ2-5
cdr3_nt: TGCAGTGCCCCACAGGCCAGGGGGCAAGAGACCCAGTACTTC
cdr3_aa: CSAPQARGQETQYF

clone_size: many
d_call: NA
v_call: TRBV12-5
j_call: TRBJ2-1
cdr3_nt: TGTGCTAGTGGTTCGGGGACTCAATCCTACAATGAGCAGTTCTTC
cdr3_aa: CASGSGTQSYNEQFF

clone_size: NA
d_call: TRBD1
v_call: TRBV11-2
j_call: TRBJ2-4
cdr3_nt: TGTGCCAGCAGCTCCAGACAGGGCACGGACATTCAGTACTTC
cdr3_aa: CASSSRQGTDIQYF

clone_size: NA
d_call: NA
v_call: TRBV19
j_call: TRBJ1-5
cdr3_nt: TGTGCCAGTAGTACAGGGAGGGGGCAGCCCCAGCATTTT
cdr3_aa: CASSTGRGQPQHF

clone_size: many
d_call: TRBD2
v_call: TRBV29-1
j_call: TRBJ2-1
cdr3_nt: TGCAGCGTCGATCGTCTAGCGGGAGGTGGCGAGCAGTTCTTC
cdr3_aa: CSVDRLAGGGEQFF

clone_size: NA
d_call: NA
v_call: TRBV7-2
j_call: TRBJ1-1
cdr3_nt: TGTGCCAACAGCTCGAGGAGGAGCACTGAAGCTTTCTTT
cdr3_aa: CANSSRRSTEAFF

clone_size: few
d_call: NA
v_call: TRBV7-2
j_call: TRBJ1-6
cdr3_nt: TGTGCCAGCAGCTTACTGAGCAGGGGAGAGTCACCCCTCCACTTT
cdr3_aa: CASSLLSRGESPLHF

clone_size: many
d_call: NA
v_call: TRBV5-1
j_call: TRBJ1-1
cdr3_nt: TGCGCCAGTAGCTCAAGGTTCCCCTACACTGAAGCTTTCTTT
cdr3_aa: CASSSRFPYTEAFF

clone_size: NA
d_call: NA
v_call: TRBV6-2/TRBV6-3
j_call: TRBJ2-3
cdr3_nt: TGTGCCAGCAGTGACGGGGCCGCCGATACGCAGTATTTT
cdr3_aa: CASSDGAADTQYF

clone_size: few
d_call: NA
v_call: TRBV19
j_call: TRBJ1-1
cdr3_nt: TGTGCCAGTAGTATCAGGGAAGACACTGAAGCTTTCTTT
cdr3_aa: CASSIREDTEAFF

clone_size: NA
d_call: TRBD2
v_call: TRBV6-2/TRBV6-3
j_call: TRBJ2-3
cdr3_nt: TGTGCCAGCAGCTCCGGACTAGCGGGAGGGAAAGATACGCAGTATTTT
cdr3_aa: CASSSGLAGGKDTQYF

clone_size: NA
d_call: TRBD1
v_call: TRBV5-1
j_call: TRBJ2-3
cdr3_nt: TGCGCCAGCCTGCCAGGGACAGGGACGGGAGATACGCAGTATTTT
cdr3_aa: CASLPGTGTGDTQYF

clone_size: few
d_call: TRBD1
v_call: TRBV5-1
j_call: TRBJ2-7
cdr3_nt: TGCGCCAGCAGCGGACAGGGGGCAGGGAATCAGCGATCGCAGTACTTC
cdr3_aa: CASSGQGAGNQRSQYF

clone_size: few
d_call: NA
v_call: TRBV5-1
j_call: TRBJ2-3
cdr3_nt: TGCGCCAGCAGCCCGGGACAATACACAGATACGCAGTATTTT
cdr3_aa: CASSPGQYTDTQYF